This T cell receptor beta chain emerged from a study of T cell repertoires in cytomegalovirus infection. Study-wide background: Public TCR beta signatures marked donors with CMV infection and the matching HLA.

V lost 4 bases to trimming and J lost 7 bases, with 17 bases between them. This CDR3 is 15 amino acids long. The germline CDR1 and CDR2 sequences are MGHRA and YSYEKL. A few counts support this clonotype. Its antigen is undetermined. TCRdb re-analysed the reads in MiXCR, keeping a single row per CDR3 protein. The data hold about 130,000 distinct CDR3 sequences, with more than 20% observed a single time. The TCR sequence derives from a human donor in good health (CMV status not recorded). Some clones in this sample may be carry-over from other donors' samples. Input material: PBMCs, sequenced either directly or after in vitro stimulation (not recorded which). The genes are TRBV4-1 and TRBJ2-1; tentative D call: TRBD2 (5 bases). The CDR3 region is CASSLGSSGLNEQFF. The CDR3 bases are TGCGCCAGCAGCCTGGGTAGCTCGGGGTTAAATGAGCAGTTCTTC.